This T cell receptor beta chain was recovered during a study of early stage breast cancer tumors. About the study: Among some twelve ER+/PR+/HER2- tumors, eight were ductal, four lobular. Study results and limitations: In about 90% of the 16 patients, blood comparison separated tumor from normal breast. Commonly generated sequences made up most enriched TCRB sequences shared between patients.

Clones were read by immunoSEQ multiplex PCR, and TCRdb kept only the in-frame ones, dropping some. Among 5,500 or so clones listed, just over 70% were seen once. Germline V gene data show CDR1 as SGHKS and CDR2 as YYEKEE (reference sequence). V was cut by 5 bases and J by 7 bases, with 18 bases left in between. The CDR3 has 15 residues. A remark on this clone: Its antigen remains unknown.

The receptor's source is a person in their sixties with breast cancer. V is TRBV5-5 and J is TRBJ2-2; D is perhaps TRBD2 (6 bases). The sample taken for sequencing was breast tumor tissue. CDR3 residues: CASSPVRGSGGELFF. The CDR3 coding sequence is TGTGCCAGCAGTCCCGTTCGGGGGTCCGGCGGGGAGCTGTTTTTT.